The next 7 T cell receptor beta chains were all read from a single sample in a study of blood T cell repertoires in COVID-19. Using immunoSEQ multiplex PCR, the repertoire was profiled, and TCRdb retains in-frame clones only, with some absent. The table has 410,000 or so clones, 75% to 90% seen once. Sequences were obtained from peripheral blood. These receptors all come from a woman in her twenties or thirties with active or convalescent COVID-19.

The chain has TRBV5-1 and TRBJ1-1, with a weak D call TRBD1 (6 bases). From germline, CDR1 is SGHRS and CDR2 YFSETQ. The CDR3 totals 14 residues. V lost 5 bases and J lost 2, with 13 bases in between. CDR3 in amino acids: CASRRTESNTEAFF. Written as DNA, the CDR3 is TGCGCCAGCAGACGGACAGAAAGTAACACTGAAGCTTTCTTT.

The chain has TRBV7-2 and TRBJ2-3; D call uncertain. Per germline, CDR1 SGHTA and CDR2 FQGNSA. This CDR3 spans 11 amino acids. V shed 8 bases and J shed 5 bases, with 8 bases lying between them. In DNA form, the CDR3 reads TGTGCCAGCTCCCCCCGAGATACGCAGTATTTT. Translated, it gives CASSPRDTQYF.

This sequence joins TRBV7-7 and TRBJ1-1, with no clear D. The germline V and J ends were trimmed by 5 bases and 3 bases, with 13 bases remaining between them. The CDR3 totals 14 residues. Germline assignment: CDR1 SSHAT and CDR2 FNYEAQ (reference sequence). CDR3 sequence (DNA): TGTGCCAGCAGCCCCATCCCACGAGACACTGAAGCTTTCTTT. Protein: CASSPIPRDTEAFF.

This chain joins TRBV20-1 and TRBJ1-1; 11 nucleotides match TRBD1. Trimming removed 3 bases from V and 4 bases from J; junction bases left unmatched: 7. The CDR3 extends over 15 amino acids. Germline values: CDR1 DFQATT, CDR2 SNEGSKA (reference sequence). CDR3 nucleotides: TGCAGTGCTAGTAGGTTCGGGACAGGGGGCACTGAAGCTTTCTTT. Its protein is CSASRFGTGGTEAFF.

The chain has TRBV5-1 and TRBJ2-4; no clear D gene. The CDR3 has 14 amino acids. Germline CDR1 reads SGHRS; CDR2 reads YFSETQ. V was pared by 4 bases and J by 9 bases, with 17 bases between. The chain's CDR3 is CASSQASSSFIQYF. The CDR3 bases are TGCGCCAGCAGCCAGGCCAGTTCAAGCTTCATTCAGTACTTC.

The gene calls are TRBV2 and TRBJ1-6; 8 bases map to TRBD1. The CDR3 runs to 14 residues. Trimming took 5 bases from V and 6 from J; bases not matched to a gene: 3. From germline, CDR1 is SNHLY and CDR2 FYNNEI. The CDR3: CASSTDRANSPLHF. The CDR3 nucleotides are TGTGCCAGCAGTACGGACAGGGCTAATTCACCCCTCCACTTT.

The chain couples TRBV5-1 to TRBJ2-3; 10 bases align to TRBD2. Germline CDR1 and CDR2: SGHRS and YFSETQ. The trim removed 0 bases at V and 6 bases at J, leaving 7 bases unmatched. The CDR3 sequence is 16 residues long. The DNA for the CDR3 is TGCGCCAGCAGCTTGGGAGCGGGGGGGCGGCTCGATACGCAGTATTTT. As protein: CASSLGAGGRLDTQYF.